This TCR beta chain emerged from a study of T cell repertoires in cytomegalovirus infection. Study-level background: Recently described HLA-C-restricted plus well-studied HLA-B-restricted CMV epitopes were used. Matching HLA type, along with CMV infection, was indicated by public TCR beta signatures.

Using its own MiXCR run on the reads, TCRdb lists one record per CDR3 protein. This sample has around 100,000 distinct CDR3 sequences, with over 40% found just once. Study-wide findings and caveats: Public TCR beta family frequency separated CMV-and-HLA carriers, including in an independent cohort. Clonotypes of TCR beta that were HLA-C-restricted and CMV-specific dominated the ex vivo response.

To note about this clonotype: Its specificity is unknown.

The CDR3 extends over 15 amino acids. Germline V gene data show CDR1 as SEHNR and CDR2 as FQNEAQ (reference sequence). V was pared by 3 bases and J by 1 base, with 10 bases between. This specimen was CD8+ T cells from cultured PBMCs, taken from culture after CMV antigen stimulation. The origin of this receptor is a human donor in good health (CMV status not recorded). Some clones in this sample may be carry-over from other donors' samples. The V and J genes are TRBV7-9 and TRBJ1-5, with D possibly matching TRBD1 (6 bases). CDR3 DNA: TGTGCCAGCAGCTTGACCGGGACAAGCAATCAGCCCCAGCATTTT. Its protein is CASSLTGTSNQPQHF.